These 4 T cell receptor beta chains were all obtained from the same sample, sequenced in a study of early T cells in non-severe SARS-CoV-2 infection. Each CDR3 protein gets one entry after TCRdb re-called the 5' RACE reads with MiXCR. Of about 70,000 distinct CDR3 sequences listed, around 11% were seen once; the top ten hold approximately 4.5%. The sequenced sample consisted of whole blood. These receptors were collected from an adult who was a healthcare worker with PCR-confirmed SARS-CoV-2 infection or an uninfected control (not recorded which).

This chain links TRBV11-2 with TRBJ2-5, with D perhaps TRBD1 (6 bases). In germline, CDR1 is SGHAT, CDR2 FQNNGV. This CDR3 is built from 11 residues. Trimming took 5 bases from V and 5 from J, leaving 6 bases between them. CDR3 residues: CASSQGETQYF. Written as DNA, the CDR3 is TGTGCCAGCAGCCAGGGGGAGACCCAGTACTTC.

The chain links TRBV5-6 to TRBJ1-2; D may be TRBD1 (6 bases). The CDR3 is 15 amino acids. V dropped 0 bases and J dropped 0 bases, with 9 bases sitting between them. Germline V CDR1 and CDR2: SGHDT, YYEEEE. The CDR3 coding sequence is TGTGCCAGCAGCTTGGAGGCAGGGGCTAACTATGGCTACACCTTC. It yields the protein CASSLEAGANYGYTF.

This rearrangement joins TRBV20-1 to TRBJ2-3; unclear D gene. In germline, CDR1 is DFQATT, CDR2 SNEGSKA (reference sequence). Trimming cost V 3 bases and J 2 bases, with 15 bases left between them. The CDR3 has 15 amino acids. CDR3 DNA sequence: TGCAGTGCTAGGGGTTATAGACGGAACACAGATACGCAGTATTTT. Protein: CSARGYRRNTDTQYF.

The table lists this clonotype with a few counts. This rearrangement joins TRBV2 to TRBJ1-4; D may be TRBD1 (6 bases). This CDR3 spans 16 amino acids. CDR1 and CDR2 (germline): SNHLY, FYNNEI. The V end lost 2 bases, the J end lost 2 bases, and 12 bases lay between the germline ends. CDR3 sequence reads: CASSESDRQTNEKLFF. Written as DNA, the CDR3 is TGTGCCAGCAGTGAATCCGACAGGCAGACTAATGAAAAACTGTTTTTT.